One sample yielded the 21 T cell receptor beta chains listed below, sequenced in a study of cytomegalovirus exposure and HLA in healthy donors. Primers for the PCR totalled 60 Vbeta and 13 Jbeta. Only in-frame clones appear in the TCRdb table, and some are missing; sequencing was by immunoSEQ multiplex PCR. The data show about 82,000 clones, 70% to 85% seen once. Sample: PBMCs. These receptors all stem from a human donor in good health.

The chain uses TRBV25-1 and TRBJ2-1; a weak D match, TRBD1 (6 bases). Germline lookup yields CDR1 MGHDK and CDR2 SYGVNS. The CDR3 spans 15 residues. Trimming removed 8 bases from V and 7 bases from J, with 21 bases in between. The chain's CDR3 is CASSMGADTRNEQFF. The CDR3, as DNA: TGTGCCAGCTCTATGGGGGCAGATACGCGGAATGAGCAGTTCTTC.

This chain connects TRBV9 to TRBJ1-5; tentatively, D is TRBD1 (5 bases). V shed 3 bases and J shed 5 bases, with 9 bases lying between them. The CDR3 totals 13 residues. Germline assignment: CDR1 SGDLS and CDR2 YYNGEE. The CDR3 DNA is TGTGCCAGCAGCGCGGGGGGGGATCAGCCCCAGCATTTT. It translates to CASSAGGDQPQHF.

The chain joins TRBV7-9 to TRBJ1-6, with 7 bases that match TRBD1. This CDR3 contains 16 residues. Looked up from germline, CDR1 is SEHNR and CDR2 is FQNEAQ (reference sequence). Germline trimming cut 5 bases from V and 5 bases from J; bases unmatched to any gene: 9. The CDR3 nucleotides read TGTGCCAGCAGCCATTTGGGACAGAGAGATAATTCACCCCTCCACTTT. Its translation is CASSHLGQRDNSPLHF.

The J gene is TRBJ1-2, the V gene TRBV14, with 7 bases that match TRBD1. This CDR3 has 13 amino acids. V lost 5 bases to trimming and J lost 4 bases; unmatched junction nucleotides: 4. From germline, CDR1 is SGHDN and CDR2 FVKESK. For the CDR3, the DNA is TGTGCCAGCAGCGGGACAGCTTCCTATGGCTACACCTTC. This sequence encodes CASSGTASYGYTF.

The chain joins TRBV14 to TRBJ1-2; 7 bases match TRBD1. The junction had 9 bases not matched to a gene; V was cut back by 4 bases and J by 7 bases. This CDR3 comprises 14 residues. Germline loops: CDR1 SGHDN, CDR2 FVKESK. This chain's CDR3 is CASSPLGQVGGYTF. For the CDR3, the DNA is TGTGCCAGCAGCCCCCTAGGACAGGTCGGTGGCTACACCTTC.

The chain recombines TRBV19 with TRBJ2-5; possible D gene TRBD2, 6 bases. CDR3 length equals 14 residues. Looked up from germline, CDR1 is LNHDA and CDR2 is SQIVND (reference sequence). V was trimmed by 0 bases and J by 7 bases, leaving 12 bases between them. In nucleotides, the CDR3 is TGTGCCAGTAGTATAGAAGCAAGGAGGGGGACCCAGTACTTC. It translates to CASSIEARRGTQYF.

CDR3 in amino acids: CASSLGGWLAAREQYF. CDR3 sequence (DNA): TGTGCCAGCAGCTTGGGGGGATGGCTAGCGGCACGGGAGCAGTACTTC. The V call is TRBV5-6, the J call TRBJ2-7, with 7 nucleotides matching TRBD2. Germline V gives CDR1 SGHDT, CDR2 YYEEEE. The trim removed 0 bases at V and 7 bases at J, leaving 13 bases unmatched. There are 16 residues in the CDR3.

The gene calls are TRBV25-1 and TRBJ1-3; no definite D call. Germline lookup yields CDR1 MGHDK and CDR2 SYGVNS. This CDR3 has 15 residues. Trimming pared 1 base from V and 0 bases from J, leaving 7 bases between. The CDR3 region is CASSESENSGNTIYF. In DNA, the CDR3 is TGTGCCAGCAGTGAATCAGAAAACTCTGGAAACACCATATATTTT. The complete variable domain, with remaining parts taken from reference TRBV25-1 and TRBJ1-3, reads EADIYQTPRYLVIGTGKKITLECSQTMGHDKMYWYQQDPGMELHLIHYSYGVNSTEKGDLSSESTVSRIRTEHFPLTLESARPSHTSQYLCASSESENSGNTIYFGEGSWLTVV.

This rearrangement joins TRBV19 to TRBJ2-7, with TRBD1 matching 7 bases. The CDR3 sequence is 14 residues long. After removal of 4 bases from V and 2 bases from J, the junction contained 5 bases not matched to a gene. Germline CDR1 LNHDA, CDR2 SQIVND (reference sequence). CDR3 bases: TGTGCCAGTAGTACCGGGACAGTCCCCTACGAGCAGTACTTC. It is translated as CASSTGTVPYEQYF.

This clone was counted only a few times. In nucleotides, the CDR3 is TGTGCCAGCAGCCCCGGGACAGGGGAAGACCAAGAGACCCAGTACTTC. This codes for CASSPGTGEDQETQYF. V usage is TRBV9 and J usage is TRBJ2-5; TRBD1 agrees at 10 bases. The CDR3 has 16 amino acids. Per germline, CDR1 SGDLS and CDR2 YYNGEE. The junction had 6 bases not matched to a gene; V was cut back by 4 bases and J by 0 bases.

The chain links TRBV27 to TRBJ1-1; 7 bases fit TRBD1. The V and J ends lost 4 bases and 0 bases, in that order; junction bases with no gene match: 5. Germline V gene lookup returns CDR1 MNHEY and CDR2 SMNVEV (reference sequence). The CDR3 consists of 15 residues. The CDR3 sequence is CASSSQGSVNTEAFF. The CDR3 nucleotides are TGTGCCAGCAGTTCACAGGGGAGTGTGAACACTGAAGCTTTCTTT.

V is TRBV2 and J is TRBJ2-1, with 7 bases aligning to TRBD1. The CDR3 is made up of 16 amino acids. Germline V gives CDR1 SNHLY, CDR2 FYNNEI. V dropped 0 bases and J dropped 3; count of bases not matched to a gene: 5. The CDR3 loop is CASSEAGTELYNEQFF. In DNA form, the CDR3 reads TGTGCCAGCAGTGAAGCCGGGACAGAACTCTACAATGAGCAGTTCTTC.

V gene TRBV5-6 combines with J gene TRBJ1-2, with 8 nucleotides matching TRBD1. The CDR3 covers 16 residues. The trim removed 4 bases at V and 7 bases at J, leaving 15 bases unmatched. Germline assignment: CDR1 SGHDT and CDR2 YYEEEE. CDR3 coding DNA: TGTGCCAGCAGCCTCGGACAGGGTTCGCGGAAAGGTGGCTACACCTTC. Protein product: CASSLGQGSRKGGYTF.

The chain has TRBV2 and TRBJ2-3; 12 nucleotides align to TRBD2. V gave up 2 bases and J gave up 5 bases; unmatched junction bases: 17. From germline, CDR1 is SNHLY and CDR2 FYNNEI. The CDR3 is 20 residues long. CDR3 sequence (DNA): TGTGCCAGCAGTGAACTGGGTCCTAGCGGGGGGGCAACCCTCCGAGATACGCAGTATTTT. Protein product: CASSELGPSGGATLRDTQYF.

The chain joins TRBV5-6 to TRBJ2-7; D perhaps matches TRBD2 (7 bases). Trimming removed 3 bases at V and 6 bases at J, with 19 bases between. The germline gives CDR1 SGHDT, CDR2 YYEEEE. The length of the CDR3 is 15 residues. The CDR3 here is CASSWGGLAGAEQYF. The CDR3 DNA follows: TGTGCCAGCAGCTGGGGGGGGCTAGCCGGAGCCGAGCAGTACTTC.

The rearrangement uses TRBV10-2 and TRBJ2-7; possibly TRBD2 for D (5 bases). Trimming removed 5 bases at V and 1 base at J, with 12 bases between. The length of the CDR3 is 14 residues. Germline CDR1 and CDR2: WSHSY and SAAADI. CDR3 DNA sequence: TGCGCCAGCAGTTCCGCGAGGGTGTCCTACGAGCAGTACTTC. Its translation: CASSSARVSYEQYF.

V and J are TRBV7-2 and TRBJ1-2, with 7 nucleotides matching TRBD1. The CDR3 loop spans 14 amino acids. V shed 5 bases, J shed 4 bases, and the junction held 7 bases outside the gene matches. Germline-derived CDR1 and CDR2 are SGHTA and FQGNSA. The CDR3 loop is CASSRDRSIYGYTF. In DNA, the CDR3 is TGTGCCAGCAGCCGGGACAGAAGCATCTATGGCTACACCTTC.

The chain employs TRBV15 and TRBJ2-7, with TRBD2 identical over 7 bases. The length of the CDR3 is 16 residues. Germline CDR1 is LNHNV and CDR2 is YYDKDF (reference sequence). Trimming cost V 1 base and J 2 bases; bases outside gene matches: 8. The chain's CDR3 is CATSRGIRDYTYEQYF. As DNA, the CDR3 is TGTGCCACCAGCAGAGGAATCCGGGACTATACCTACGAGCAGTACTTC.

The genes are TRBV7-6 and TRBJ1-1; D might be TRBD1 (6 bases). Trimming took off 2 bases at V and 1 base at J, with 14 bases between the two ends. This CDR3 is 16 amino acids long. Germline CDR1 reads SGHVS; CDR2 reads FNYEAQ. As DNA, the CDR3 is TGTGCCAGCAGCTTAATCCAGGGGATCCGGAACACTGAAGCTTTCTTT. Protein: CASSLIQGIRNTEAFF.

The CDR3 DNA reads TGTGCCAGCTCACCGGCGGGGGGGCACAGTGATACGCAGTATTTT. Residues: CASSPAGGHSDTQYF. The chain combines TRBV18 with TRBJ2-3, with TRBD2 identical over 9 bases. Trimming cost V 3 bases and J 6 bases; bases outside gene matches: 7. The CDR3 has 15 residues. Per germline, CDR1 KGHSH and CDR2 LQKENI.

V gene TRBV27 combines with J gene TRBJ2-6, with unresolved D. This CDR3 is 14 amino acids long. Per the germline V gene, CDR1 is MNHEY and CDR2 is SMNVEV (reference sequence). The V end lost 5 bases, the J end lost 0 bases, and 5 bases lay between the germline ends. For the CDR3, the DNA is TGTGCCAGCAGTCCCTTCTCTGGGGCCAACGTCCTGACTTTC. Translated: CASSPFSGANVLTF.